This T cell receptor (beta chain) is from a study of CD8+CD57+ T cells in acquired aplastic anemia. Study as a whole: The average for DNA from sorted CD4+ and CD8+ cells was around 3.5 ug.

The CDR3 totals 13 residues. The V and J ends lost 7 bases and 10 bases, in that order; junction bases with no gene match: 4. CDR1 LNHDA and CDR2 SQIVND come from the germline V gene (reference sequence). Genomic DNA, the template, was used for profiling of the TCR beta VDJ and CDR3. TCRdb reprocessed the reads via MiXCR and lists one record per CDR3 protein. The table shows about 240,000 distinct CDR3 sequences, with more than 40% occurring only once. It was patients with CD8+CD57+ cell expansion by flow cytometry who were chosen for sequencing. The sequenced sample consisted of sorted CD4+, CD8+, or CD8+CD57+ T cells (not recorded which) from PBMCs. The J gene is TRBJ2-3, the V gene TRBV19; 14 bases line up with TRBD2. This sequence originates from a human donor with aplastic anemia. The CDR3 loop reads CASTGTSGGAQYF. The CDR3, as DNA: TGTGCCAGTACGGGGACTAGCGGGGGAGCGCAGTATTTT.